The rows below give T cell receptor beta chains drawn from one sample of a study of T cell repertoires in cytomegalovirus infection. TCRdb itself ran the reads through MiXCR, one entry per CDR3 protein. This sample has approximately 730,000 distinct CDR3 sequences, with approximately 33% found just once. Their recognized antigens are unknown. This specimen consisted of cultured PBMCs, obtained from culture after CMV antigen stimulation. These receptors originate from a human donor in good health (CMV status not recorded). Some clones in this sample may be carry-over from other donors' samples. Both conserved end residues are part of each CDR3. Each record gives: J gene, V gene, clone size, D gene, CDR3 protein, CDR3 DNA. The D gene is left open where the match is weak. Not all rows give a size; the values are once, few, many and, for expanded clones, a class.

j_call: TRBJ2-1
v_call: TRBV7-2
clone_size: few
d_call: TRBD2
cdr3_aa: CASSLSGSPSYNEQFF
cdr3_nt: TGTGCCAGCAGCTTAAGCGGGAGCCCCTCCTACAATGAGCAGTTCTTC

j_call: TRBJ2-7
v_call: TRBV28
clone_size: few
d_call: .
cdr3_aa: CASSLAPGGPYEQYF
cdr3_nt: TGTGCCAGCAGTTTAGCGCCCGGGGGGCCTTACGAGCAGTACTTC

j_call: TRBJ2-3
v_call: TRBV7-2
clone_size: .
d_call: TRBD2
cdr3_aa: CASSGRIAGGTDTQYF
cdr3_nt: TGTGCCAGCAGCGGAAGAATAGCGGGGGGCACAGATACGCAGTATTTT

j_call: TRBJ2-6
v_call: TRBV7-6
clone_size: .
d_call: .
cdr3_aa: CASSKRGPGANVLTF
cdr3_nt: TGTGCCAGCAGTAAACGGGGACCTGGGGCCAACGTCCTGACTTTC

j_call: TRBJ2-3
v_call: TRBV7-2
clone_size: many
d_call: .
cdr3_aa: CASSAGSNPSTDTQYF
cdr3_nt: TGTGCCAGCAGCGCCGGGTCCAACCCGAGCACAGATACGCAGTATTTT

j_call: TRBJ2-1
v_call: TRBV4-1
clone_size: .
d_call: TRBD1
cdr3_aa: CASSQEQGGSNEQFF
cdr3_nt: TGCGCCAGCAGCCAAGAACAGGGGGGCAGCAATGAGCAGTTCTTC

j_call: TRBJ1-5
v_call: TRBV7-2
clone_size: few
d_call: TRBD1
cdr3_aa: CASSPGTGLVNQPQHF
cdr3_nt: TGTGCCAGCAGCCCCGGGACAGGGCTAGTAAATCAGCCCCAGCATTTT

j_call: TRBJ2-7
v_call: TRBV7-6
clone_size: many
d_call: TRBD1
cdr3_aa: CASSMGTGKIYEQYF
cdr3_nt: TGTGCCAGCAGTATGGGGACAGGGAAAATCTACGAGCAGTACTTC

j_call: TRBJ2-4
v_call: TRBV4-1
clone_size: many
d_call: .
cdr3_aa: CASSQPGVAKNIQYF
cdr3_nt: TGCGCCAGCAGCCAACCCGGGGTAGCCAAAAACATTCAGTACTTC

j_call: TRBJ2-3
v_call: TRBV11-3
clone_size: .
d_call: TRBD2
cdr3_aa: CASGDSGRAGDTQYF
cdr3_nt: TGTGCCAGCGGTGATAGCGGGAGGGCCGGAGATACGCAGTATTTT

j_call: TRBJ2-7
v_call: TRBV20-1
clone_size: .
d_call: TRBD1
cdr3_aa: CSARDRMTYEQYF
cdr3_nt: TGCAGTGCAAGGGACAGAATGACCTACGAGCAGTACTTC

j_call: TRBJ2-1
v_call: TRBV19
clone_size: .
d_call: TRBD2
cdr3_aa: CASSRLAGFEIPEQFF
cdr3_nt: TGTGCCAGTAGCCGGCTAGCGGGGTTTGAGATTCCGGAGCAGTTCTTC

j_call: TRBJ2-1
v_call: TRBV12-3/TRBV12-4
clone_size: .
d_call: .
cdr3_aa: CASSLGLLYNEQFF
cdr3_nt: TGTGCCAGCAGTCTCGGACTTCTATACAATGAGCAGTTCTTC

j_call: TRBJ2-3
v_call: TRBV27
clone_size: .
d_call: .
cdr3_aa: CASRPQNIYAQYF
cdr3_nt: TGTGCCAGCAGGCCTCAGAATATCTACGCGCAGTATTTT

j_call: TRBJ2-3
v_call: TRBV7-6
clone_size: .
d_call: .
cdr3_aa: CASSFGGQGDTQYF
cdr3_nt: TGTGCCAGCAGCTTTGGAGGCCAGGGAGATACGCAGTATTTT

j_call: TRBJ1-1
v_call: TRBV6-5
clone_size: few
d_call: .
cdr3_aa: CASSYDTHANTEAFF
cdr3_nt: TGTGCCAGCAGTTATGATACCCACGCGAACACTGAAGCTTTCTTT

j_call: TRBJ1-6
v_call: TRBV12-3/TRBV12-4
clone_size: .
d_call: .
cdr3_aa: CASSPRGRGNSPLHF
cdr3_nt: TGTGCCAGCAGCCCGCGTGGGAGGGGTAATTCACCCCTCCACTTT

j_call: TRBJ2-7
v_call: TRBV7-2
clone_size: many
d_call: TRBD2
cdr3_aa: CASSPGDSGPYEQYF
cdr3_nt: TGTGCCAGCAGCCCCGGCGATAGCGGGCCTTACGAGCAGTACTTC

j_call: TRBJ1-2
v_call: TRBV4-3
clone_size: .
d_call: .
cdr3_aa: CASSQVRADGYTF
cdr3_nt: TGCGCCAGCAGCCAAGTCAGGGCCGATGGCTACACCTTC

j_call: TRBJ2-7
v_call: TRBV2
clone_size: .
d_call: TRBD2
cdr3_aa: CASSESGTDLGEQYF
cdr3_nt: TGTGCCAGCAGTGAGAGCGGGACGGACCTCGGGGAGCAGTACTTC

j_call: TRBJ2-7
v_call: TRBV12-3/TRBV12-4
clone_size: few
d_call: .
cdr3_aa: CASSPGPSSEQYF
cdr3_nt: TGTGCCAGCAGTCCCGGGCCCAGCTCCGAGCAGTACTTC

j_call: TRBJ2-2
v_call: TRBV12-3/TRBV12-4
clone_size: few
d_call: .
cdr3_aa: CASSLQTPNTGELFF
cdr3_nt: TGTGCCAGCAGTTTGCAGACTCCGAACACCGGGGAGCTGTTTTTT

j_call: TRBJ2-3
v_call: TRBV7-2
clone_size: .
d_call: TRBD2
cdr3_aa: CASSTGLAGGFTDTQYF
cdr3_nt: TGTGCCAGCAGCACGGGACTAGCGGGAGGATTCACAGATACGCAGTATTTT

j_call: TRBJ2-3
v_call: TRBV7-2
clone_size: few
d_call: TRBD2
cdr3_aa: CASSLAPGLAATDTQYF
cdr3_nt: TGTGCCAGCAGCTTGGCTCCGGGACTAGCGGCCACAGATACGCAGTATTTT

j_call: TRBJ2-5
v_call: TRBV10-3
clone_size: .
d_call: .
cdr3_aa: CAISESVGDETQYF
cdr3_nt: TGTGCCATCAGTGAGTCTGTAGGGGATGAGACCCAGTACTTC

j_call: TRBJ2-7
v_call: TRBV7-2
clone_size: many
d_call: .
cdr3_aa: CASSLGGPVSYEQYF
cdr3_nt: TGTGCCAGCAGCTTAGGTGGGCCTGTCTCCTACGAGCAGTACTTC

j_call: TRBJ2-5
v_call: TRBV5-4
clone_size: few
d_call: TRBD2
cdr3_aa: CASSLRGDQETQYF
cdr3_nt: TGTGCCAGCAGCCTCCGGGGGGACCAAGAGACCCAGTACTTC

j_call: TRBJ2-5
v_call: TRBV20-1
clone_size: .
d_call: .
cdr3_aa: CSARWSDYQETQYF
cdr3_nt: TGCAGTGCTAGATGGTCAGACTACCAAGAGACCCAGTACTTC

j_call: TRBJ2-5
v_call: TRBV10-3
clone_size: .
d_call: .
cdr3_aa: CAISPDSQETQYF
cdr3_nt: TGTGCCATCAGTCCGGACAGCCAAGAGACCCAGTACTTC

j_call: TRBJ2-7
v_call: TRBV28
clone_size: .
d_call: .
cdr3_aa: CASSVTMAYEQYF
cdr3_nt: TGTGCCAGCAGTGTGACAATGGCCTACGAGCAGTACTTC

j_call: TRBJ2-5
v_call: TRBV7-2
clone_size: .
d_call: .
cdr3_aa: CASSLAPGARETQYF
cdr3_nt: TGTGCCAGCAGCTTAGCTCCGGGGGCGCGGGAGACCCAGTACTTC

j_call: TRBJ2-7
v_call: TRBV6-1
clone_size: .
d_call: .
cdr3_aa: CASSEGLANYEQYF
cdr3_nt: TGTGCCAGCAGTGAAGGGCTAGCTAACTACGAGCAGTACTTC

j_call: TRBJ2-1
v_call: TRBV28
clone_size: .
d_call: .
cdr3_aa: CASGAGRSYNEQFF
cdr3_nt: TGTGCCAGCGGCGCGGGCCGCTCCTACAATGAGCAGTTCTTC

j_call: TRBJ2-3
v_call: TRBV2
clone_size: .
d_call: .
cdr3_aa: CASSETGGGSDTQYF
cdr3_nt: TGTGCCAGCAGTGAAACTGGGGGCGGGTCAGATACGCAGTATTTT

j_call: TRBJ2-2
v_call: TRBV28
clone_size: few
d_call: TRBD2
cdr3_aa: CASSLSATSERELFF
cdr3_nt: TGTGCCAGCAGTTTATCGGCGACTAGCGAGCGGGAGCTGTTTTTT

j_call: TRBJ2-5
v_call: TRBV11-2
clone_size: .
d_call: TRBD2
cdr3_aa: CASSWGLAEEETQYF
cdr3_nt: TGTGCCAGCAGCTGGGGACTAGCGGAGGAAGAGACCCAGTACTTC

j_call: TRBJ1-2
v_call: TRBV6-1
clone_size: few
d_call: .
cdr3_aa: CASSRTANYGYTF
cdr3_nt: TGTGCCAGCAGCCGGACAGCTAACTATGGCTACACCTTC

j_call: TRBJ2-1
v_call: TRBV7-6
clone_size: few
d_call: TRBD1
cdr3_aa: CASSPTPDRYKYNEQFF
cdr3_nt: TGTGCCAGCAGCCCCACCCCGGACAGGTATAAGTACAATGAGCAGTTCTTC

j_call: TRBJ1-2
v_call: TRBV7-9
clone_size: .
d_call: .
cdr3_aa: CASSPPQGLGYTF
cdr3_nt: TGTGCCAGCAGCCCCCCGCAGGGGCTCGGCTACACCTTC

j_call: TRBJ2-5
v_call: TRBV5-4
clone_size: .
d_call: .
cdr3_aa: CASSLGIQETQYF
cdr3_nt: TGTGCCAGCAGCTTGGGGATTCAAGAGACCCAGTACTTC